Each of the 27 T cell receptor beta chains below was sequenced from the same sample in a study of PD-1 blockade in classical Hodgkin lymphoma. Exposure to brentuximab vedotin varied, and each patient had relapsed following autologous stem cell transplantation. Data came from immunoSEQ multiplex PCR; TCRdb stores just in-frame clones and leaves some out. Among roughly 55,000 clones listed, roughly 80% were seen once. The starting material was peripheral blood mononuclear cells (PBMCs), obtained at baseline. The receptors were sampled from a human donor with classical Hodgkin lymphoma.

The chain couples TRBV5-4 to TRBJ1-4; no clear D. Germline lookup yields CDR1 SGHNT and CDR2 YYREEE (reference sequence). This CDR3 contains 16 residues. The V gene lost 0 bases and the J gene lost 3 bases, with 12 bases spanning the gap. Here the CDR3 reads CASSLGGGMPNEKLFF. The CDR3 nucleotides are TGTGCCAGCAGCTTGGGGGGAGGGATGCCTAATGAAAAACTGTTTTTT.

This CDR3 is CASSLRQGYEQYF. DNA for the CDR3: TGTGCCAGCAGCCTCCGACAGGGCTACGAGCAGTACTTC. This rearrangement joins TRBV13 to TRBJ2-7, with 7 bases lining up with TRBD1. Germline V gene data show CDR1 as PRHDT and CDR2 as FYEKMQ (reference sequence). Trimming cost V 5 bases and J 3 bases; bases outside gene matches: 4. The CDR3 is 13 residues long.

J is TRBJ2-3 and V is TRBV6-5, with 7 bases that match TRBD1. Germline values: CDR1 MNHEY, CDR2 SVGAGI. The CDR3 is 14 residues long. J gave up 5 bases and V 6 bases, and 8 bases lay outside the gene matches. The CDR3 DNA reads TGTGCCAGCAGGTTGGTCAACAGGGGAGATACGCAGTATTTT. Translating gives CASRLVNRGDTQYF.

V usage is TRBV18 and J usage is TRBJ2-3; perhaps TRBD1 as D (6 bases). The V gene lost 3 bases and the J gene lost 11 bases, with 9 bases spanning the gap. Germline CDR1 is KGHSH and CDR2 is LQKENI. The CDR3 is made up of 11 amino acids. CDR3 nucleotide sequence: TGTGCCAGCTCACCGCAGGGGATGCAGTATTTT. Its protein product is CASSPQGMQYF.

This sequence joins TRBV4-1 and TRBJ1-4; weak D call: TRBD1 (6 bases). With 0 bases removed from V and 7 bases from J, the gap between germline ends came to 15 bases. This CDR3 contains 16 residues. CDR1 is MGHRA and CDR2 is YSYEKL in the germline V gene. As DNA, the CDR3 is TGCGCCAGCAGCCAAGAGACAGGTGCAGCGAGTGAAAAACTGTTTTTT. Translated: CASSQETGAASEKLFF.

The chain is built from TRBV5-4 and TRBJ2-5, with 7 bases matching TRBD2. From germline, CDR1 is SGHNT and CDR2 YYREEE (reference sequence). The junction had 11 bases not matched to a gene; V was cut back by 7 bases and J by 5 bases. This CDR3 has 14 amino acids. The DNA for the CDR3 is TGTGCCAGCGGCCGGGGCGGGAGAGAGGAGACCCAGTACTTC. Its translation: CASGRGGREETQYF. The variable domain in full, with the rest retrieved from reference TRBV5-4 and TRBJ2-5, is ETGVTQSPTHLIKTRGQQVTLRCSSQSGHNTVSWYQQALGQGPQFIFQYYREEENGRGNFPPRFSGLQFPNYSSELNVNALELDDSALYLCASGRGGREETQYFGPGTRLLVL.

This clone was seen more than once but under ten times. The chain uses TRBV30 and TRBJ2-7; TRBD2 is a possible D gene (5 bases). Germline CDR1 is GTSNPN and CDR2 is SVGIG (reference sequence). CDR3 length: 14 amino acids. V lost 2 bases to trimming and J lost 0 bases, with 11 bases between them. The CDR3 region has the DNA TGTGCCTGGAGTCCCGGGGTCCGCTCCTACGAGCAGTACTTC. It translates to CAWSPGVRSYEQYF. Drawing the rest from reference TRBV30 and TRBJ2-7, the complete variable domain is SQTIHQWPATLVQPVGSPLSLECTVEGTSNPNLYWYRQAAGRGLQLLFYSVGIGQISSEVPQNLSASRPQDRQFILSSKKLLLSDSGFYLCAWSPGVRSYEQYFGPGTRLTVT.

This chain links TRBV19 with TRBJ2-1; 10 nucleotides align to TRBD1. Germline lookup yields CDR1 LNHDA and CDR2 SQIVND (reference sequence). There are 17 residues in the CDR3. V shed 5 bases, J shed 1 base, and the junction held 8 bases outside the gene matches. CDR3 coding DNA: TGTGCCAGTAGTTCCGACAGGGGGCAAGGATCCTACAATGAGCAGTTCTTC. Its translation is CASSSDRGQGSYNEQFF.

This chain uses TRBV5-6 with TRBJ2-7; D unclear. There are 14 residues in the CDR3. Germline V gives CDR1 SGHDT, CDR2 YYEEEE. Trimming took 1 base from V and 2 from J, leaving 10 bases between them. Here the CDR3 DNA reads TGTGCCAGCAGCTTGACCCCTACTACCTACGAGCAGTACGTC. Amino acid sequence: CASSLTPTTYEQYV.

J is TRBJ2-1 and V is TRBV7-9; 8 bases are a match to TRBD1. Germline V lookup: CDR1 SEHNR, CDR2 FQNEAQ (reference sequence). Trimming cost V 1 base and J 6 bases; bases outside gene matches: 2. The CDR3 covers 14 residues. CDR3 nucleotides: TGTGCCAGCAGCTTAGTAACAGGGGGCAATGAGCAGTTCTTC. It translates to CASSLVTGGNEQFF.

The chain combines TRBV2 with TRBJ2-5; 12 nucleotides align to TRBD2. This CDR3 contains 15 residues. J lost 4 bases, V lost 4 bases, and 4 bases had no gene match. Germline-derived CDR1 and CDR2 are SNHLY and FYNNEI. The CDR3 region is CASSGLAGAGETQYF. CDR3 nucleotide sequence: TGTGCCAGCAGTGGACTAGCGGGAGCCGGAGAGACCCAGTACTTC.

This chain links TRBV10-1 with TRBJ2-3, with TRBD2 matching over 9 bases. With 1 base clipped from V and 8 bases from J, the junction kept 1 base outside the gene matches. The CDR3 has 13 amino acids. From germline, CDR1 is WNHNN and CDR2 SYGVQD (reference sequence). The CDR3 protein is CASSELAGATQYF. In DNA, the CDR3 is TGCGCCAGCAGTGAGTTAGCGGGAGCTACGCAGTATTTT.

The chain has TRBV10-3 and TRBJ2-2; 8 bases align to TRBD1. Germline values: CDR1 ENHRY, CDR2 SYGVKD. Unmatched junction bases numbered 10, after V lost 6 bases and J lost 4 bases. The CDR3 consists of 16 residues. CDR3 bases: TGTGCCATCAGCTCCGGGACAGGAGGAAGCACCGGGGAGCTGTTTTTT. It yields the protein CAISSGTGGSTGELFF.

This clone has only a few counts. V usage is TRBV6-4 and J usage is TRBJ2-3; D might be TRBD2 (6 bases). CDR1 is MRHNA, CDR2 SNTAGT, per germline. V gave up 5 bases and J gave up 1 base, with 16 bases separating them. The CDR3 loop spans 16 amino acids. CDR3: CASSPNGGGGTDTQYF. CDR3 sequence (DNA): TGTGCCAGCAGTCCCAACGGGGGTGGGGGCACAGATACGCAGTATTTT.

The V call is TRBV18, the J call TRBJ1-2, with 7 positions matching TRBD1. The germline V gene has CDR1 KGHSH and CDR2 LQKENI. Trimming at V came to 3 bases and at J to 7 bases, leaving 5 bases not matched to a gene. The CDR3 has 13 residues. Here the CDR3 reads CASSPDRDLGYTF. The CDR3 coding sequence is TGTGCCAGCTCACCCGACAGGGATCTTGGCTACACCTTC.

This rearrangement joins TRBV5-6 to TRBJ2-7; 13 nucleotides match TRBD2. CDR1 is SGHDT and CDR2 is YYEEEE in the germline V gene. The CDR3 extends over 13 amino acids. The junction had 1 base not matched to a gene; V was cut back by 7 bases and J by 3 bases. The CDR3 sequence is CASRLAGGYEQYF. CDR3 DNA sequence: TGTGCCAGCCGACTAGCGGGAGGCTACGAGCAGTACTTC.

This chain uses TRBV5-4 with TRBJ2-3; D unresolved. V lost 1 base to trimming and J lost 2 bases, with 8 bases between them. The length of the CDR3 is 14 residues. Germline V gives CDR1 SGHNT, CDR2 YYREEE (reference sequence). The CDR3 loop reads CASSLNTFTDTQYF. The CDR3 DNA sequence: TGTGCCAGCAGCTTGAATACGTTCACAGATACGCAGTATTTT.

This clone was observed a handful of times. The V call is TRBV27, the J call TRBJ2-7, with a weak D call TRBD1 (5 bases). Trimming stripped 2 bases from V and 3 bases from J, with 14 bases between. The V gene's germline CDR1 is MNHEY and CDR2 SMNVEV (reference sequence). This CDR3 has 15 residues. This CDR3 is CASSLKPVDNYEQYF. In DNA, the CDR3 is TGTGCCAGCAGTTTAAAACCCGTGGACAACTACGAGCAGTACTTC.

V usage is TRBV4-2 and J usage is TRBJ2-3; D may match TRBD1 or TRBD2 (6 bases each). Trimming removed 0 bases at V and 3 bases at J, with 13 bases between. This CDR3 is 16 amino acids long. CDR1 LGHNA and CDR2 YNFKEQ come from the germline V gene. Here the CDR3 reads CASSQERGVTTDTQYF. The CDR3 nucleotides are TGTGCCAGCAGCCAAGAAAGGGGGGTCACGACAGATACGCAGTATTTT.

The chain joins TRBV13 to TRBJ2-7, with 9 bases lining up with TRBD2. The CDR3 loop spans 18 amino acids. After removal of 5 bases from V and 2 bases from J, the junction contained 16 bases not matched to a gene. CDR1 and CDR2 from the germline V gene are PRHDT and FYEKMQ (reference sequence). CDR3 sequence (DNA): TGTGCCAGCAGCGACAGGGCAGTTGGACTAGCGCTACCCTACGAGCAGTACTTC. Protein: CASSDRAVGLALPYEQYF.

The V gene is TRBV11-3, the J gene TRBJ1-1; 12 positions match TRBD1. Germline CDR1 and CDR2: SGHNT and YENEEA. This CDR3 is 15 amino acids long. With V trimmed by 1 base and J by 6 bases, 3 bases remained unmatched. The CDR3 nucleotides read TGTGCCAGCAGCTTAGTGGGACAGGGGGCGTCTGAAGCTTTCTTT. Translated: CASSLVGQGASEAFF.

The rearrangement uses TRBV11-2 and TRBJ2-5; D might be TRBD1 or TRBD2, each matching 6 bases. Looked up from germline, CDR1 is SGHAT and CDR2 is FQNNGV. Trimming removed 3 bases from V and 4 bases from J, with 18 bases in between. This CDR3 has 16 amino acids. The CDR3 region is CASSFTTGGASETQYF. The CDR3 bases are TGTGCCAGCAGCTTTACGACAGGCGGGGCATCAGAGACCCAGTACTTC.

This clone is labeled as medium-sized (0.01 to 0.1%). V usage is TRBV5-4 and J usage is TRBJ1-2; 9 bases agree with TRBD1. Germline lookup yields CDR1 SGHNT and CDR2 YYREEE (reference sequence). V lost 3 bases and J lost 6; bases outside the gene matches: 9. This CDR3 comprises 15 residues. DNA of the CDR3: TGTGCCAGCAGCTATCCGGGACAGGGATTCCATGGCTACACCTTC. Its protein is CASSYPGQGFHGYTF.

CDR3 protein: CAISESGQGGYEQYV. The DNA for the CDR3 is TGTGCCATCAGTGAGTCCGGACAGGGGGGATACGAGCAGTACGTC. This rearrangement joins TRBV10-3 to TRBJ2-7; 10 bases agree with TRBD1. Trimming removed 0 bases from V and 4 bases from J; junction bases left unmatched: 3. The CDR3 contains 15 residues. Germline CDR1 reads ENHRY; CDR2 reads SYGVKD.

This clone has just a few counts. The V gene is TRBV7-9, the J gene TRBJ1-4; tentatively, D is TRBD1 (5 bases). The CDR3 totals 14 residues. V was pared by 3 bases and J by 4 bases, with 9 bases between. CDR1 SEHNR and CDR2 FQNEAQ come from the germline V gene (reference sequence). This CDR3 is CASSLGRLNEKLFF. The CDR3 coding sequence is TGTGCCAGCAGCTTGGGACGGCTTAATGAAAAACTGTTTTTT.

The table lists this clone with a count of one. This chain uses TRBV6-1 with TRBJ1-2, with 7 bases aligning to TRBD1. This CDR3 region has 15 residues. Germline CDR1 MNHNS, CDR2 SASEGT. After removal of 0 bases from V and 7 bases from J, the junction contained 8 bases not matched to a gene. The CDR3 here is CASSEAGTVIGGYTF. For the CDR3, the DNA is TGTGCCAGCAGTGAAGCCGGGACAGTGATTGGTGGCTACACCTTC.

The genes are TRBV6-1 and TRBJ2-7; weak D call: TRBD1 (5 bases). CDR1 is MNHNS, CDR2 SASEGT, per germline. V was shortened by 8 bases and J by 0 bases, with 14 bases between the two germline ends. The CDR3 is made up of 14 amino acids. CDR3: CASETGAFSYEQYF. Written as DNA, the CDR3 is TGTGCCAGCGAAACAGGAGCCTTCTCCTACGAGCAGTACTTC.